This T cell receptor (beta chain) was identified during a study of blood T cell repertoires in COVID-19. Authors' methods: How many nucleated cells were present was estimated from reference gene primer amplification. TCRdb keeps only in-frame clones here, not all; method: immunoSEQ multiplex PCR. For V, J and clone size, that table is used; D and trimming come from the DNA. Among tens of thousands of clones listed, less than 85% were seen once. The CDR3 runs 12 residues. V was trimmed by 5 bases and J by 9 bases, leaving 12 bases between them. In germline, CDR1 is SGHVS, CDR2 FQNEAQ. The sequence derives from a man aged 45-65 years with active COVID-19. The rearrangement joins TRBV7-8 to TRBJ2-3, with D possibly being TRBD2 (5 bases). The sequenced sample consisted of peripheral blood. CDR3 loop: CASSLGLNTQYF. DNA of the CDR3: TGTGCCAGCAGCCTAGGACTGAACACGCAGTATTTT. The full variable domain, in which reference TRBV7-8 and TRBJ2-3 provide the parts outside the CDR3, is GAGVSQSPRYKVAKRGQDVALRCDPISGHVSLFWYQQALGQGPEFLTYFQNEAQLDKSGLPSDRFFAERPEGSVSTLKIQRTQQEDSAVYLCASSLGLNTQYFGPGTRLTVL.